Listed here is a single T cell receptor (beta chain). The source of the sample is a study of OX40 agonist ivuxolimab in advanced cancers. Assay: immunoSEQ multiplex PCR; the TCRdb copy retains only in-frame clones and omits some. The table lists approximately 70,000 clones, roughly 83% of them singletons. The CDR3 consists of 15 residues. CDR1 SGHTA and CDR2 FQGNSA come from the germline V gene. V was pared by 1 base and J by 2 bases, with 9 bases between. Any history of autoimmune disease or systemic immunosuppression disqualified patients. Source: CD4+ or CD8+ T cells sorted from blood, taken in a trial of the OX40 agonist ivuxolimab. This chain links TRBV7-2 with TRBJ1-5; D perhaps matches TRBD1 (5 bases). The TCR originated in an adult with an advanced solid tumor such as melanoma, head and neck, liver or kidney cancer. CDR3 DNA sequence: TGTGCCAGCAGCTTAGTCCGAGGGGGCAATCAGCCCCAGCATTTT. As protein: CASSLVRGGNQPQHF.